This T cell receptor (beta chain) was sequenced for a study of T cells in Graves' hyperthyroidism and ophthalmopathy. Overall study findings and caveats: Median prediction lead before ophthalmopathy onset was around 7 months with the model.

TCR beta CDR3 regions were amplified from RNA transcripts. First-round RT-PCR of the TCR CDR3 relied on the HTBI primer set. TCRdb called the multiplex PCR reads again in MiXCR, with one record for every CDR3 protein. Here the sample spans about 530,000 distinct CDR3 sequences, approximately 17% being singletons. To note about this clonotype: Its antigen remains unidentified.

V trimming: 8 bases; J trimming: 4 bases; junction bases outside the gene matches: 7. Germline CDR1 reads LNHDA; CDR2 reads SQIVND (reference sequence). The CDR3 is made up of 15 amino acids. Patients having uncontrolled infection, another autoimmune disease, pregnancy or lactation were not included. Sequences were obtained from blood. This receptor was obtained from a woman between 18 and 29 years old with Graves' ophthalmopathy. V is TRBV19 and J is TRBJ2-6, with 8 positions matching TRBD1. The CDR3: CASLQGVRGANVLTF. The CDR3, as DNA: TGTGCCAGTTTACAGGGGGTAAGGGGGGCCAACGTCCTGACTTTC. Supplemented by reference TRBV19 and TRBJ2-6, the full variable domain reads DGGITQSPKYLFRKEGQNVTLSCEQNLNHDAMYWYRQDPGQGLRLIYYSQIVNDFQKGDIAEGYSVSREKKESFPLTVTSAQKNPTAFYLCASLQGVRGANVLTFGAGSRLTVL.